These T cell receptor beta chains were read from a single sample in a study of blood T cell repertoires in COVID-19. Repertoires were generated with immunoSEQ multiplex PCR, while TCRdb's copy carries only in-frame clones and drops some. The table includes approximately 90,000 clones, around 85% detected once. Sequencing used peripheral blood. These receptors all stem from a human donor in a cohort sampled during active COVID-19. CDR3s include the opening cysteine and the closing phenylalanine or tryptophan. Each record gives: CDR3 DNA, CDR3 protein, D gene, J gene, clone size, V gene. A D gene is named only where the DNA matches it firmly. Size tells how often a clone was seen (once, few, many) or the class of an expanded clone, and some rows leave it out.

TGTGCCAGCACTAGGGGCCCAGGGGGCTTGAATGGCTACACCTTC CASTRGPGGLNGYTF TRBD1 TRBJ1-2 NA TRBV7-4
TGCGCCAGCAGCCAGGGGACAGGAGATAATTCACCCCTCCACTTT CASSQGTGDNSPLHF TRBD1 TRBJ1-6 few TRBV4-3
TGTGCCAGCAGTTACTCTAGGGGGTACAACACTGAAGCTTTCTTT CASSYSRGYNTEAFF NA TRBJ1-1 NA TRBV6-5
TGTGCCAGCAGCCCCCGCCGCGGGGAAGAAGCTTTCTTT CASSPRRGEEAFF NA TRBJ1-1 NA TRBV7-2
TGTGCCAGCAGCCGGGGACAGGGTATATCGGGGGAGCTGTTTTTT CASSRGQGISGELFF TRBD1 TRBJ2-2 NA TRBV28
TGCGCCAGCAGCGGACTAGCGGGAGCTGGGTCAGATACGCAGTATTTT CASSGLAGAGSDTQYF TRBD2 TRBJ2-3 once TRBV5-1
TGTGCCAGCAGCTTGCTCAGGGTGGCTAATGAAAAACTGTTTTTT CASSLLRVANEKLFF NA TRBJ1-4 NA TRBV7-9
TGTGCCAGCAGTCCCCGAACTAGCGGGAGGGCAGAGACCCAGTACTTC CASSPRTSGRAETQYF TRBD2 TRBJ2-5 NA TRBV6-6
TGTGCCACCAGTGACTCCCAACTATCGCCCGAGCAGTACTTC CATSDSQLSPEQYF NA TRBJ2-7 NA TRBV24-1
TGTGCCAGCAGTGACTCGGCGGCGGCCTGGGATACGCAGTATTTT CASSDSAAAWDTQYF NA TRBJ2-3 once TRBV6-4
TGTGCCAGCAGCCGTATATACGAGCAGTACTTC CASSRIYEQYF NA TRBJ2-7 few TRBV7-9
TGCGCCAGCAGTCCCAAGGGACAGGGCGCTAATTCACCCCTCCACTTT CASSPKGQGANSPLHF TRBD1 TRBJ1-6 NA TRBV5-1
TGCGCCAGCAGCTACTCATTAGCGGGATCCACAGATACGCAGTATTTT CASSYSLAGSTDTQYF TRBD2 TRBJ2-3 NA TRBV5-1
TGTGCCAGCAGCTTAGTAGGTCGGACTCCCCAAGAGACCCAGTACTTC CASSLVGRTPQETQYF NA TRBJ2-5 once TRBV7-6
TGTGCCAGCAAAGTAGGAGGGGCAGGGAGTTACTATGGCTACACCTTC CASKVGGAGSYYGYTF NA TRBJ1-2 NA TRBV2
TGTGCCAGCAGTACCGGGACAGGGGGCACTGAAGCTTTCTTT CASSTGTGGTEAFF TRBD1 TRBJ1-1 once TRBV6-5
TGTGCCAGCAGGCCGGGACTAGCGGGAGGGAGTCAGTTCTTC CASRPGLAGGSQFF TRBD2 TRBJ2-1 NA TRBV2
TGTGCCTGGAGTCCCCGGGGCAATCAGCCCCAGCATTTT CAWSPRGNQPQHF NA TRBJ1-5 NA TRBV30
TGTGCCAGCAGCGGGACAGGGGGTCGATATGAAAAACTGTTTTTT CASSGTGGRYEKLFF TRBD1 TRBJ1-4 NA TRBV7-9
TGTGCCAGCAGCCAAGATGGCGGTAGCGGGAGCACAGATACGCAGTATTTT CASSQDGGSGSTDTQYF TRBD2 TRBJ2-3 once TRBV4-2
TGTGCCAGCAGCTGGAGGACAGGGTCCACCGGGGAGCTGTTTTTT CASSWRTGSTGELFF TRBD1 TRBJ2-2 NA TRBV7-2
TGTGCCAGCAGCTTAAGGCGGGATTTCTCCTACGAGCAGTACTTC CASSLRRDFSYEQYF NA TRBJ2-7 NA TRBV7-8
TGTGCCAGCAGAGGGACAGGGGAAGAGACCCAGTACTTC CASRGTGEETQYF TRBD1 TRBJ2-5 NA TRBV28
TGTGCCATCAGTGGAGGGACAGGAGGTCCGAACACTGAAGCTTTCTTT CAISGGTGGPNTEAFF TRBD1 TRBJ1-1 few TRBV10-3
TGTGCCACCAGTGATCCTCTTACCCTCCTTAGACACGCAGGGGAGACCCAGTACTTC CATSDPLTLLRHAGETQYF NA TRBJ2-5 NA TRBV24-1
TGTGCCAGCAGCTTTCTATCGACAGGGGAACAAGAGACCCAGTACTTC CASSFLSTGEQETQYF TRBD1 TRBJ2-5 NA TRBV7-8
TGTGCCATCAGTTCGCATACAGTGGGGGGCACTGAAGCTTTCTTT CAISSHTVGGTEAFF NA TRBJ1-1 NA TRBV10-3
TGTGCCAGTAGTTTCGAACAGGGAGATGAGCAGTTCTTC CASSFEQGDEQFF NA TRBJ2-1 once TRBV19
TGTGCCAGCTCACCACCTTTAACCGAGGGTAGCTACACCTTC CASSPPLTEGSYTF NA TRBJ1-2 NA TRBV18
TGTGCCATCAGTGCCGGACAGGGGGGTAACTATGGCTACACCTTC CAISAGQGGNYGYTF TRBD1 TRBJ1-2 NA TRBV10-3
TGTGCCACTATACCGGGACAGGGGGCCTACGAGCAGTACTTC CATIPGQGAYEQYF TRBD1 TRBJ2-7 NA TRBV19
TGTGCCAGCGGACTCGGAACCGGCGAGCAGTACTTC CASGLGTGEQYF NA TRBJ2-7 few TRBV7-9
TGTGCCACCAGTGGAACAGGGTCGAAGGTTCTTAGTGAAAAACTGTTTTTT CATSGTGSKVLSEKLFF NA TRBJ1-4 NA TRBV24-1
TGTGCCAGCCACAGGGTTTCGAACACTGAAGCTTTCTTT CASHRVSNTEAFF NA TRBJ1-1 NA TRBV5-6
TGCGCCAGCAGCCAAAAGACTAGCGGCTACAATGAGCAGTTCTTC CASSQKTSGYNEQFF TRBD2 TRBJ2-1 NA TRBV4-1
TGTGCCAGCAGTCCCCATTTGACAGGAAGGGGGACCCAGTACTTC CASSPHLTGRGTQYF NA TRBJ2-5 NA TRBV6-5
TGTGCCTGGAAGGGGCAGGGGAACGAGCAGTACTTC CAWKGQGNEQYF NA TRBJ2-7 few TRBV30
TGCGCCAGCAGTGACAGGGGGCGGGGTACGCAGTATTTT CASSDRGRGTQYF TRBD1 TRBJ2-3 NA TRBV5-1
TGTGCCAGCAGCCAAGTAAGGGAGGGGCAGGGGGAGACCCAGTACTTC CASSQVREGQGETQYF NA TRBJ2-5 NA TRBV4-2
TGTGCCAGCAGCTTGGTTGGGGCAAATTCCGAGCAGTACTTC CASSLVGANSEQYF NA TRBJ2-7 NA TRBV5-6
TGTGCCAGCACCGACAGGAGCAATCAGCCCCAGCATTTT CASTDRSNQPQHF NA TRBJ1-5 once TRBV12-3/TRBV12-4
TGTGCCTGGAGTGTCAGGGATAATCAGCCCCAGCATTTT CAWSVRDNQPQHF NA TRBJ1-5 NA TRBV30
TGCGCCAGCAGCCAAGATCAGGGGGGCACAGATACGCAGTATTTT CASSQDQGGTDTQYF TRBD1 TRBJ2-3 NA TRBV4-3
TGCGCCAGCAGCTTGGTACGCCAGATCGGAGCTAATGAAAAACTGTTTTTT CASSLVRQIGANEKLFF NA TRBJ1-4 once TRBV5-1
TGTGCGGTGCAGGGACAGCGGGATAGACTAGCGGGTTGGGAGACCCAGTACTTC CAVQGQRDRLAGWETQYF TRBD2 TRBJ2-5 once TRBV28
TGTGCCAGTAAACCAGGGGGCTCTAACTCTGGAAACACCATATATTTT CASKPGGSNSGNTIYF TRBD1 TRBJ1-3 NA TRBV6-6
TGCGCCAGCAGCTTGTACGTACAGAGCTCCTACGAGCAGTACTTC CASSLYVQSSYEQYF NA TRBJ2-7 NA TRBV5-1
TGCGCCAGCAGCTTGGAGGGGAACGGGGAGCTGTTTTTT CASSLEGNGELFF NA TRBJ2-2 NA TRBV5-1
TGCGCCAGCAGCGTAGGACTAGCGGGGGGGCGAACCAAAAACATTCAGTACTTC CASSVGLAGGRTKNIQYF TRBD2 TRBJ2-4 NA TRBV4-1
TGTGCCAGCAGCCAAGTGGAGGGTAATTCACCCCTCCACTTT CASSQVEGNSPLHF NA TRBJ1-6 NA TRBV3-1/TRBV3-2
TGTGCCAGCAGTTACTCGAGGTCGGGATACGAGCAGTACTTC CASSYSRSGYEQYF NA TRBJ2-7 NA TRBV6-2/TRBV6-3
TGTGCCTGGGCCTGGGGGCAGGGTGAATACGAGCAGTACTTC CAWAWGQGEYEQYF NA TRBJ2-7 NA TRBV30
TGTGCCAGCAGCGGTCCCGGTAGGACTAGCGGGAGTCGGAATGAGCAGTTCTTC CASSGPGRTSGSRNEQFF TRBD2 TRBJ2-1 NA TRBV9
TGTGCCATCAGTGAGGGGGACAGCTCTGGAAACACCATATATTTT CAISEGDSSGNTIYF TRBD1 TRBJ1-3 NA TRBV10-3
TGTGCCAGCAGCTTAGTGGGACAGGGTAATGAGCAGTACTTC CASSLVGQGNEQYF TRBD1 TRBJ2-7 few TRBV7-2
TGTGCCAGCAGCCACCGTTTAGTCGGGGGCTATGGCTACACCTTC CASSHRLVGGYGYTF NA TRBJ1-2 NA TRBV5-6
TGTGCCAGTAGTATAGCTTGGGGGCAGGGGAACACTGAAGCTTTCTTT CASSIAWGQGNTEAFF NA TRBJ1-1 NA TRBV19
TGTGCCAGTAGTGTCTCAGGGGGAACTGAAGCTTTCTTT CASSVSGGTEAFF TRBD1 TRBJ1-1 NA TRBV19
TGTGCCAGCTCAAGCAAGGTCGGGTCGGATGGCTACACCTTC CASSSKVGSDGYTF NA TRBJ1-2 NA TRBV18